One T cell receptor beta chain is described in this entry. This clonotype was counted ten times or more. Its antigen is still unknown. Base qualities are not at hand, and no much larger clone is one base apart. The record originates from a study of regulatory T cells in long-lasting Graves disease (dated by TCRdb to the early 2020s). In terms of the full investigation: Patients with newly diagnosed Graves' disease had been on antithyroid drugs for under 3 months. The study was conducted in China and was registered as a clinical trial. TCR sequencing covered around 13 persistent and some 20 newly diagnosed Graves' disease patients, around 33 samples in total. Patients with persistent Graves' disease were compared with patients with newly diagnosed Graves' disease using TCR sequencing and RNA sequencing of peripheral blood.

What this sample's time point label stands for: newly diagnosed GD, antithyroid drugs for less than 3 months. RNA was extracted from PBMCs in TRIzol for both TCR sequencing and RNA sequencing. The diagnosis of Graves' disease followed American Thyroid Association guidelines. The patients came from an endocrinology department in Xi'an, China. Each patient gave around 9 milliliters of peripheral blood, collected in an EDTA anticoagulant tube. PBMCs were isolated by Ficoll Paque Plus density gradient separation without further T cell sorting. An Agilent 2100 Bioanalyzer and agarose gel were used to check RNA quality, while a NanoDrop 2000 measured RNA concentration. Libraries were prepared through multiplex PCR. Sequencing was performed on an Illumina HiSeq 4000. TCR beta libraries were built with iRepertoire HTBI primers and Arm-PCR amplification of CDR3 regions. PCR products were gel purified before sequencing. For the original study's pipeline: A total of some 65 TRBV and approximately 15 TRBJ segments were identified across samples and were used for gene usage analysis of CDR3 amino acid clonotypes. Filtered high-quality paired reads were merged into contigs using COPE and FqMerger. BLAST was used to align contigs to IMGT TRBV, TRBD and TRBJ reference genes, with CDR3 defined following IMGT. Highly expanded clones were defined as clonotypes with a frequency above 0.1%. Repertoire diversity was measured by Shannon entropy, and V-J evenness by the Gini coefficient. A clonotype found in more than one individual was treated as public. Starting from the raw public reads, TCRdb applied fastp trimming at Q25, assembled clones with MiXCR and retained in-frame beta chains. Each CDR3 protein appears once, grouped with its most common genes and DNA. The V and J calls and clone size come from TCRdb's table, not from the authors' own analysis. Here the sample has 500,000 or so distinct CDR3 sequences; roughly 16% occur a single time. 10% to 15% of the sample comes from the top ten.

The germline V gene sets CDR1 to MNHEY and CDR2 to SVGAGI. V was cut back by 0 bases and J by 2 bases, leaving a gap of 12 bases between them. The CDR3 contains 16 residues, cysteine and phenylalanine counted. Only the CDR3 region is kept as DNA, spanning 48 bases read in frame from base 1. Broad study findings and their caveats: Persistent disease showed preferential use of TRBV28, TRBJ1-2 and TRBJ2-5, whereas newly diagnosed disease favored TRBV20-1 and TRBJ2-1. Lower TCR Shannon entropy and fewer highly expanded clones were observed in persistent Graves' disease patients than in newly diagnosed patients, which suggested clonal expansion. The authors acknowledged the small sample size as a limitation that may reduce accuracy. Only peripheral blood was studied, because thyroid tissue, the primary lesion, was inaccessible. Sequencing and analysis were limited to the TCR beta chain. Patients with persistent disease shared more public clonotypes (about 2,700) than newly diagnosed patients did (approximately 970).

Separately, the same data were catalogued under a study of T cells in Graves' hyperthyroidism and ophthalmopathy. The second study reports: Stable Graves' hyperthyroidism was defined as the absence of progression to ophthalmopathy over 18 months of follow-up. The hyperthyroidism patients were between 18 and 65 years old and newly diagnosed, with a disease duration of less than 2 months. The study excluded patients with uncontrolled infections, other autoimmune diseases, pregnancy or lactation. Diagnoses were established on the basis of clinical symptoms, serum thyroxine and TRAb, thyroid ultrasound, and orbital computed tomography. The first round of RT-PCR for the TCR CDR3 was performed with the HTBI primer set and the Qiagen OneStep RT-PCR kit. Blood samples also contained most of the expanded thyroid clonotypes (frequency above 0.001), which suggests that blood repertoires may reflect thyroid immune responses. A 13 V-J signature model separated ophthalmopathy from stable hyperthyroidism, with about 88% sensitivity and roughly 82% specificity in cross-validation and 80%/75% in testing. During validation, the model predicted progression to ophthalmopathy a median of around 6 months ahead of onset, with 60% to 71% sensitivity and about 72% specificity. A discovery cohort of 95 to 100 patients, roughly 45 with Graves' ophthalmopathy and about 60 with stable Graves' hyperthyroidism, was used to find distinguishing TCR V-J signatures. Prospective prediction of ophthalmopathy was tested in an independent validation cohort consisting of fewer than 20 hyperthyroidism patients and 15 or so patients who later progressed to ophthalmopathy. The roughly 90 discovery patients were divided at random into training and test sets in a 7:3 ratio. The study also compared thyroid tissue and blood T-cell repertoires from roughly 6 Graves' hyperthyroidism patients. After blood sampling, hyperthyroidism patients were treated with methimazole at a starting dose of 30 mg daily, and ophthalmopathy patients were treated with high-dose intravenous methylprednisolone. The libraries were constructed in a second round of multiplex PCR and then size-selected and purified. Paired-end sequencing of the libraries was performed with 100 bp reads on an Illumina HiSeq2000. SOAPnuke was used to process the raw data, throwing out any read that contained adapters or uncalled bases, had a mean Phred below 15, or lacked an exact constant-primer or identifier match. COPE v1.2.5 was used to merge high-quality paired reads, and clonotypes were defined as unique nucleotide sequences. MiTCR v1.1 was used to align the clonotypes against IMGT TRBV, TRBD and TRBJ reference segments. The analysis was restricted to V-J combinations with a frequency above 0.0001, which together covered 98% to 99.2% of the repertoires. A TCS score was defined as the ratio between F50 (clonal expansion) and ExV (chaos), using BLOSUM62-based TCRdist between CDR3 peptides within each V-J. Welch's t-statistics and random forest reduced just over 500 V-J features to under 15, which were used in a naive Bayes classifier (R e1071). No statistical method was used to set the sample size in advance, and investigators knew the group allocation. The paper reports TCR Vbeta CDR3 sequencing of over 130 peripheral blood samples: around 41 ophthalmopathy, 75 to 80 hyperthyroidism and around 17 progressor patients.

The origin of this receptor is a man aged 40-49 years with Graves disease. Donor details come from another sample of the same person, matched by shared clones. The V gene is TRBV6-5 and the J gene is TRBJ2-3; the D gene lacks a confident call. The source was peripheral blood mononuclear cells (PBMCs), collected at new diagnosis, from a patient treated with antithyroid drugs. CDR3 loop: CASSYSAPRSTDTQYF. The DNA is TGTGCCAGCAGTTACTCGGCCCCCCGGTCCACAGATACGCAGTATTTT.